This T cell receptor (beta chain) was observed in a study of cytomegalovirus exposure and HLA in healthy donors. As concerns this clone: Its antigen remains unidentified.

The V gene's germline CDR1 is GTSNPN and CDR2 SVGIG (reference sequence). Trimming pared 4 bases from V and 3 bases from J, leaving 10 bases between. The CDR3 has 13 amino acids. Primers for the PCR totalled 60 Vbeta and 13 Jbeta. This table comes from immunoSEQ multiplex PCR, and its TCRdb copy is limited to in-frame clones, with some not included. The table has about 80,000 clones, 75% to 85% seen once; the top ten hold 32%. Whole-study findings and limits: Cytomegalovirus association was assigned to around 150 TCR beta chains. Common viral pathogens seemed to be connected with several of the most significant clusters, according to a later analysis.

Material for sequencing was PBMCs. The source is a man aged 50-60 years in good health and CMV-seropositive. This sequence joins TRBV30 and TRBJ2-1; D gene ambiguous. The CDR3 DNA is TGTGCCTGGACTAGTGAAAACTACAATGAGCAGTTCTTC. This encodes CAWTSENYNEQFF.